This entry describes one T cell receptor (beta chain). A junction end diverges from the germline sequence, so it may reflect a read error. This record comes from a study of blood T cells in healthy people across ages. It was with a sample-barcoded 5' primer and a J-beta primer mix that a second PCR of about 6 to 11 cycles was run. TCRdb reanalysed the 5' RACE reads using MiXCR and keeps one entry per CDR3 protein. The repertoire holds approximately 800,000 distinct CDR3 sequences, with approximately 53% as singletons. The CDR3 is made up of 15 amino acids. CDR1 is MDHEN, CDR2 SYDVKM, per germline. The receptor was isolated from an older man in good health. Material for sequencing was blood. V and J are TRBV28 and TRBJ2-5; TRBD1 agrees at 8 bases. The J call may be faulty, since TRBJ2-7 better matches the DNA end. In DNA, the CDR3 is TGTGCCAGCAGTCCCGCCCGGACAGGGTCCTCCGAGCAGTACTTC. Translated, it gives CASSPARTGSSEQYF.